Reported below is one TCR beta chain. Its antigen is as yet unknown. The source of the sample is a study of cytomegalovirus exposure and HLA in healthy donors. Study observations and caveats: Clusters of TCRs from the first cohort tended to co-occur in the 130 or so validation repertoires (as a later analysis found). The authors confirmed in vitro that a few CMV-associated chains were specific for CMV antigens. It was reportedly the case that the classifier diagnosed cytomegalovirus status with high specificity and sensitivity.

Clones were read by immunoSEQ multiplex PCR, and TCRdb kept only the in-frame ones, dropping some. Of some 130,000 clones listed, 85% to 90% are singletons. V shed 2 bases and J shed 0 bases, with 8 bases lying between them. The CDR3 totals 15 residues. Germline CDR1 and CDR2: LNHNV and YYDKDF (reference sequence). The receptor was isolated from a man younger than 35 in good health and CMV-seronegative. Sequencing was carried out using PBMCs. This sequence joins TRBV15 and TRBJ2-1, with D tentatively TRBD1 (5 bases). This chain's CDR3 is CATSRQGTSYNEQFF. Here the CDR3 DNA reads TGTGCCACCAGCAGACAGGGAACCTCCTACAATGAGCAGTTCTTC.